This paragraph covers one T cell receptor beta chain sequence. As yet, its antigen is unknown. The assay was immunoSEQ multiplex PCR, and TCRdb's table has in-frame clones only and misses some. Altogether about 80,000 clones are present, over 80% being singletons, with the ten largest covering more than 0.45%. The data derive from a study of T cell clones after liver transplantation. Study overall: Liver transplant recipients had immunosuppression withdrawal attempted within 2 years. Graft-donor-reactive sequences were compared with third-party-reactive TCRbeta sequences from pre-transplant mixed lymphocyte reactions. Without induction therapy, subjects received standard immunosuppression until 12-24 months post-transplant.

Findings of the study overall: Post-transplant time points were not standardized, so conclusions are preliminary.

The CDR3 length is 14 residues. CDR1 and CDR2 from the germline V gene are SNHLY and FYNNEI. The germline V and J ends were trimmed by 7 bases and 2 bases, with 15 bases remaining between them. The TCR was taken from a human patient who received a liver transplant. Some T cells here may be from the graft donor. This specimen was CD4+ T cells from blood, taken approximately 3.5 years after liver transplant. The rearrangement uses TRBV2 and TRBJ2-7; a weak D match, TRBD2 (6 bases). In DNA, the CDR3 is TGTGCCAGCAATGGCCAGGGAGGTACCTACGAGCAGTACTTC. It is translated as CASNGQGGTYEQYF.